This T cell receptor (beta chain) derives from a study of a mutant IDH1 vaccine in newly diagnosed glioma. Study background: Vaccine administration was initiated 4-6 weeks following radiotherapy alone, or with temozolomide cycles.

The time point denotes: week 23, last vaccination. The investigators gave 300 ug of mutant IDH1 20-mer peptide in each vaccine dose, together with topical imiquimod. V was clipped by 1 base and J by 5 bases, with 8 bases between them. The germline V gene encodes CDR1 MGHDK and CDR2 SYGVNS. The CDR3 loop spans 14 amino acids. Worth noting for this clone: Its antigen is not known.

Repertoires were generated with immunoSEQ multiplex PCR, while TCRdb's copy carries only in-frame clones and drops some. The sample lists approximately 28,000 clones, 65% to 85% seen once, with under 8.5% in the top ten. The J gene is TRBJ1-4, the V gene TRBV25-1, with TRBD1 as a possible D gene (5 bases). Sequenced here: PBMCs, sampled from a glioma patient whose treatment included an IDH1 peptide vaccine. This TCR was sampled from a woman aged 18-29 years with glioma. The CDR3 coding sequence is TGTGCCAGCAGTGAATCGCCAGGGAATGAAAAACTGTTTTTT. It is translated as CASSESPGNEKLFF.